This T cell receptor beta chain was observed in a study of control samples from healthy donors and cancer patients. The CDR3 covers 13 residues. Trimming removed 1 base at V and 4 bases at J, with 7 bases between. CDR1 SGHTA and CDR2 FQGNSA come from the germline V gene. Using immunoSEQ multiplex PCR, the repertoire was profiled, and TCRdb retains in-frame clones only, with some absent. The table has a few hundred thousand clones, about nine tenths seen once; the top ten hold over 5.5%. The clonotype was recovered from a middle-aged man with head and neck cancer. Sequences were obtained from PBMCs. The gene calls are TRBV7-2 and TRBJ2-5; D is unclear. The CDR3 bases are TGTGCCAGCAGCTTAGGACCTCTAGAGACCCAGTACTTC. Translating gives CASSLGPLETQYF.